This TCR beta chain was found in a study of blood T cells in healthy people across ages. CDR1 is MNHEY, CDR2 SVGEGT, per germline. The CDR3 length is 13 residues. Trimming cost V 1 base and J 7 bases, with 8 bases left between them. It was with a sample-barcoded 5' primer and a J-beta primer mix that a second PCR of roughly 7 to 11 cycles was run. One entry per CDR3 protein results from TCRdb running MiXCR on the 5' RACE reads. Of roughly 1,500,000 distinct CDR3 sequences listed, roughly 32% were seen once; the top ten hold around 11%. This clonotype was picked up a small number of times. The source material was blood. The genes are TRBV6-2 or TRBV6-3 and TRBJ2-1; no reliable D call. The origin of this receptor is a woman aged 25-40 years in good health. DNA for the CDR3: TGTGCCAGCAGTTACTGGCCCACGAATGAGCAGTTCTTC. Translation: CASSYWPTNEQFF.